This T cell receptor beta chain emerged from a study of blood T cell repertoires in COVID-19. Study-level information: Sources were T cells, B-cell-depleted T cells, or PBMCs; the material itself was cDNA or gDNA.

Profiling relied on immunoSEQ multiplex PCR, and the TCRdb table lists in-frame clones only, not all of them. The data show about 480,000 clones, approximately 87% seen once. The trim removed 0 bases at V and 15 bases at J, leaving 8 bases unmatched. The CDR3 has 15 residues. The germline CDR1 and CDR2 sequences are SGDLS and YYNGEE. Sequences were obtained from PBMCs or T cells enriched from blood (not recorded which). The TCR originated in a middle-aged woman who had recovered from COVID-19. The V gene is TRBV9, the J gene TRBJ2-1; 14 bases align to TRBD2. CDR3 nucleotide sequence: TGTGCCAGCAGCGTAGCTACGACTAGCGGGAGGGACATGTTCTTC. This codes for CASSVATTSGRDMFF.